This T cell receptor beta chain emerged from a study of blood T cell repertoires in COVID-19 (dated by TCRdb to about 2020). For the wider study: Collaborator samples came from the United States, Italy and Spain and covered acute and convalescent phases of COVID-19. The samples were drawn from the first 160 participants of the ongoing ImmuneRACE study and from more than 1,000 subjects provided by 6 global collaborators. The repertoires were released in a freely available public database meant as a resource for research on the immune response to SARS-CoV-2. Sample metadata almost always included a de-identified subject ID, COVID-19 status, age in years and sex. The prospective study material was composed of cDNA or gDNA derived from T cells, B-cell-depleted T cells, or PBMCs. Where HLA class I and class II types were available, the types were taken from metadata supplied by the sample provider, not from assay-based typing. Deeply sampled blood TCRbeta repertoires from subjects exposed to, actively infected with, or recovered from COVID-19 were included in the dataset.

Remarks on this clone: Its antigen is not yet known. Base quality data are lacking; no much larger clone is found one base away.

Collaborating institutions collected whole blood in K2EDTA tubes following their own protocols. Collaborator samples were shipped for TCRbeta analysis as frozen whole blood, isolated PBMCs, or DNA extracted from either sample type. The investigation overall reported the following: The quantity of clinical and demographic metadata differed by source and by participant and was supplied without curation.

The immunoSEQ Assay, a bias-controlled multiplex PCR, was used to amplify TCRbeta CDR3 regions from genomic DNA. Per the authors' processing: The number of nucleated cells in each sample was estimated by amplification of reference gene primers within the assay. Sequence reads were collapsed and filtered to measure the absolute abundance of every unique TCRbeta CDR3 rearrangement. For each sample, productive Simpson clonality was calculated as the square root of Simpson's diversity index across productive rearrangements. TCRdb took this table from immuneACCESS and kept in-frame rearrangements with V and J called. Such tables lack part of the clones; where checked against another copy, unresolved V genes explain under half of the gap, and the rest is unexplained. V and J calls and clone size are those listed in that table; D and trimming were worked out from the DNA. This sample is represented by around 250,000 clones; about 82% of them were singletons. The ten largest clones represent approximately 13% of the sample.

The specimen was peripheral blood. This sequence was found in a man at least 80 years old with acute or convalescent COVID-19.

The DNA reads as follows: TGTGCTAGTGGACTAGCGGGTGGAGGTGAGCAGTTCTTC. It encodes CASGLAGGGEQFF. The V and J genes are TRBV12-5 and TRBJ2-1, with 9 middle bases fitting TRBD2. V is cut back by 6 bases and J by 9 bases, with 6 bases in the junction unmatched. The CDR3 covers 13 residues, taking in both the cysteine and the phenylalanine. Of all the DNA, just the CDR3 is kept, 39 bases in frame from base 1. Sequences LGHNT (CDR1) and FRNRAP (CDR2) are obtained from the germline V gene. Reference TRBV12-5 and TRBJ2-1 proteins supply the regions before and after the CDR3; the full variable domain is: DARVTQTPRHKVTEMGQEVTMRCQPILGHNTVFWYRQTMMQGLELLAYFRNRAPLDDSGMPKDRFSAEMPDATLATLKIQPSEPRDSAVYFCASGLAGGGEQFFGPGTRLTVL.